This record concerns one T cell receptor beta chain sequence. This clone showed up just once. There is no known antigen for this receptor. Per-base qualities were not stored, and no clone one base away is much larger. The library was prepared using the immunoSEQ multiplex PCR assay. The clones in this table, taken by TCRdb from immuneACCESS, are in-frame only. Not every clone is retained; where verified, under half of the shortfall comes from an unresolved V gene, and the cause of the rest is unknown. This sample comprises 90,000 or so clones, about 88% of them detected only once. Of the sample, approximately 15% falls within the top ten clones. The data originate from a study of control samples from healthy donors and cancer patients (dated by TCRdb to 2020 to 2021). Measured from the cysteine to the phenylalanine, the CDR3 is 19 residues long. CDR3 DNA only is kept here, 57 bases in frame from base 1.

The V and J genes are TRBV1 and TRBJ1-1; the table's TRBD1 call for D was not verified on the DNA. TRBV1 has pseudogene status. Sequencing was done on a sample of blood. The source is a woman between 70 and 85 years old in good health. Here is the DNA: TGCACCAGCAGCCAAGCGGGGCGGGTACCGGGACAGGGGAGCACTGAAGCTTTCTTT. It is translated as CTSSQAGRVPGQGSTEAFF.